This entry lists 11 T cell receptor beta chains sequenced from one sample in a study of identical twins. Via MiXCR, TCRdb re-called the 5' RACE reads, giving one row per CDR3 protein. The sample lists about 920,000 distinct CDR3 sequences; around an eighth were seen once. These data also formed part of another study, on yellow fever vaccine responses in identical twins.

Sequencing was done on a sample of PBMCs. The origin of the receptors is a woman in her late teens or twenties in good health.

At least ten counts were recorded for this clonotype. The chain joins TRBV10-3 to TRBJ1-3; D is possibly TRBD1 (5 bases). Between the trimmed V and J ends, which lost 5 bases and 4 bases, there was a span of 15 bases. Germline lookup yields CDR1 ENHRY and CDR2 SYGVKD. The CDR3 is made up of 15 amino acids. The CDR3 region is CAISLGEGSGNTIYF. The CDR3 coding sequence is TGTGCCATCAGTCTGGGGGAAGGTTCGGGAAACACCATATATTTT.

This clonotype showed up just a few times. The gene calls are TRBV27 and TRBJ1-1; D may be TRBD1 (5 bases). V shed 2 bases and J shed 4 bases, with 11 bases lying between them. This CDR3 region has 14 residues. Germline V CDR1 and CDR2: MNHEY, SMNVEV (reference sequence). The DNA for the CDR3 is TGTGCCAGCAGTTTAAGGGCAGGGCCCACTGAAGCTTTCTTT. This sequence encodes CASSLRAGPTEAFF.

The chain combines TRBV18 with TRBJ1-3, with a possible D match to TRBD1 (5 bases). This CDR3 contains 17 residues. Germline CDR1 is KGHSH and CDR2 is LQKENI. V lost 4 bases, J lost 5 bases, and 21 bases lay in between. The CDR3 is CASSLTDQGYMRNTIYF. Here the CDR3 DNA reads TGTGCCAGCTCACTAACCGATCAGGGTTATATGCGAAACACCATATATTTT.

CDR3 sequence: CSVRGGTGELFF. In DNA, the CDR3 is TGCAGCGTGCGCGGGGGCACCGGGGAGCTGTTTTTT. V usage is TRBV29-1 and J usage is TRBJ2-2; 7 nucleotides agree with TRBD2. With 6 bases clipped from V and 4 bases from J, the junction kept 2 bases outside the gene matches. This CDR3 region has 12 residues. Germline V lookup: CDR1 SQVTM, CDR2 ANQGSEA.

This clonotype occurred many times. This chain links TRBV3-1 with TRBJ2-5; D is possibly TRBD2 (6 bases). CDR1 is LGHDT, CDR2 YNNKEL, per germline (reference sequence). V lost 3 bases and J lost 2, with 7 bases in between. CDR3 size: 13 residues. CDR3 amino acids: CASSQGTQETQYF. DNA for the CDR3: TGTGCCAGCAGCCAGGGGACTCAAGAGACCCAGTACTTC.

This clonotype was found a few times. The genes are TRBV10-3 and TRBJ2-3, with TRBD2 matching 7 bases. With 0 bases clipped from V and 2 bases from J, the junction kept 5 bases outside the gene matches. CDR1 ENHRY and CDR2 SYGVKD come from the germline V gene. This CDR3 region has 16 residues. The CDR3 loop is CAISESGRDYTDTQYF. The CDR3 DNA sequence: TGTGCCATCAGTGAGTCGGGTCGGGACTACACAGATACGCAGTATTTT.

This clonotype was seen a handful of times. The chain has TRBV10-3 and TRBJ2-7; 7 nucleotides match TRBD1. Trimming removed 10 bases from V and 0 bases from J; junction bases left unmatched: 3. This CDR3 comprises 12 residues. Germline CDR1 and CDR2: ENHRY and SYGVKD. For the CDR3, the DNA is TGTGCCACGGGACAGTACTCCTACGAGCAGTACTTC. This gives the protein CATGQYSYEQYF.

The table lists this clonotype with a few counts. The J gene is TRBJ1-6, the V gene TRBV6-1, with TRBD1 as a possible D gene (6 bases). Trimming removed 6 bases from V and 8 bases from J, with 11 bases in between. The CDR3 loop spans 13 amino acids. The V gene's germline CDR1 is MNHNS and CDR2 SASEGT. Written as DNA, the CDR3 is TGTGCCAGCAGAACAGGGCGGCATTCACCCCTCCACTTT. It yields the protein CASRTGRHSPLHF.

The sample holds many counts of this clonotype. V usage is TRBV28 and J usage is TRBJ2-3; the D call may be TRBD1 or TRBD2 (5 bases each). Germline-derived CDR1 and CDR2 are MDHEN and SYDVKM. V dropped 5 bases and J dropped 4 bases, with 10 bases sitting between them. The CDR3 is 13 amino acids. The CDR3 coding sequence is TGTGCCAGCAGTGGGGGTCGGTCAGATACGCAGTATTTT. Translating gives CASSGGRSDTQYF.

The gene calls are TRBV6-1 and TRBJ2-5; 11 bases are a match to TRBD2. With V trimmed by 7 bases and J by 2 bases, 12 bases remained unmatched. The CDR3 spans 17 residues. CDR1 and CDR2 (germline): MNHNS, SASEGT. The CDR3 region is CASKSTGTSGYQETQYF. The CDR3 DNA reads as TGTGCCAGCAAGTCCACCGGGACTAGCGGTTATCAAGAGACCCAGTACTTC.

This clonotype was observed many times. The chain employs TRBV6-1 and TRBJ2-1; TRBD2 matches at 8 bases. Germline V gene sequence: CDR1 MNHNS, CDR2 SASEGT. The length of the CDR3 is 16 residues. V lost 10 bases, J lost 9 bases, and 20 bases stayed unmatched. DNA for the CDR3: TGTGCCACCATCAAACCGGGACTAGGCGTAAGGGGTGAGCAGTTCTTC. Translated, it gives CATIKPGLGVRGEQFF.